Each of the 24 T cell receptor beta chains below was sequenced from the same sample in a study of radiotherapy plus CTLA-4 blockade in lung cancer. TCRdb's table, derived via immunoSEQ multiplex PCR, lists solely in-frame clones and lacks some. The sample shows approximately 47,000 clones, approximately 62% of them seen only once. The starting material was peripheral blood, obtained from a patient treated with radiotherapy plus ipilimumab. The receptors come from a human donor with non-small cell lung cancer who had a partial response to radiotherapy plus ipilimumab.

The genes are TRBV19 and TRBJ2-5, with 8 bases fitting TRBD2. The germline V gene encodes CDR1 LNHDA and CDR2 SQIVND (reference sequence). The CDR3 has 14 residues. V gave up 4 bases and J gave up 4 bases; unmatched junction bases: 5. Written as DNA, the CDR3 is TGTGCCAGTAGTACCCTCGGGGGGGGAGAGACCCAGTACTTC. This codes for CASSTLGGGETQYF.

This clone occurred once. This chain links TRBV2 with TRBJ1-6, with a weak D call TRBD1 (6 bases). The CDR3 is 13 residues long. Between the trimmed V and J ends, which lost 6 bases and 10 bases, there was a span of 13 bases. Germline values: CDR1 SNHLY, CDR2 FYNNEI. CDR3 DNA sequence: TGTGCCAGCAGCGGGGACAAAGGCTCACCCCTCCACTTT. It codes for CASSGDKGSPLHF.

Ten or more counts support this clone. J is TRBJ2-3 and V is TRBV19; D unresolved. Germline CDR1 and CDR2: LNHDA and SQIVND (reference sequence). The CDR3 runs to 14 residues. Between the trimmed V and J ends, which lost 2 bases and 10 bases, there was a span of 16 bases. CDR3 nucleotide sequence: TGTGCCAGTAGTATACTCGCGAGTACTTCCGCGCAGTATTTT. Amino acids: CASSILASTSAQYF.

This clone was seen more than once but under ten times. The gene calls are TRBV18 and TRBJ1-1, with D uncertain. From germline, CDR1 is KGHSH and CDR2 LQKENI. Trimming took 3 bases from V and 2 from J, leaving 7 bases between them. CDR3 length: 13 amino acids. CDR3 in DNA: TGTGCCAGCTCACCCGTAAAAAACACTGAAGCTTTCTTT. It yields the protein CASSPVKNTEAFF.

This clone was observed at least ten times. The V call is TRBV6-1, the J call TRBJ1-5, with unresolved D. V was trimmed by 6 bases and J by 0 bases, leaving 6 bases between them. The CDR3 loop spans 13 amino acids. Germline CDR1 MNHNS, CDR2 SASEGT. CDR3 amino acids: CASSLNSNQPQHF. CDR3 coding DNA: TGTGCCAGCAGCCTTAATAGCAATCAGCCCCAGCATTTT.

This chain links TRBV9 with TRBJ1-1, with 7 bases fitting TRBD1. This CDR3 has 14 amino acids. The V segment lost 4 bases and the J segment 1 base; nucleotides outside the gene matches: 4. Germline CDR1 and CDR2: SGDLS and YYNGEE. The CDR3 here is CASSLRTGNTEAFF. In DNA form, the CDR3 reads TGTGCCAGCAGCCTCCGGACAGGGAACACTGAAGCTTTCTTT. The complete variable domain, with remaining parts taken from reference TRBV9 and TRBJ1-1, reads DSGVTQTPKHLITATGQRVTLRCSPRSGDLSVYWYQQSLDQGLQFLIQYYNGEERAKGNILERFSAQQFPDLHSELNLSSLELGDSALYFCASSLRTGNTEAFFGQGTRLTVV.

The chain uses TRBV27 and TRBJ1-2; TRBD1 matches at 9 bases. Germline V lookup: CDR1 MNHEY, CDR2 SMNVEV (reference sequence). The CDR3 spans 13 residues. V was pared by 5 bases and J by 6 bases, with 4 bases of the junction left unmatched. This CDR3 is CASSPGTGHGYTF. CDR3 coding DNA: TGTGCCAGCAGTCCCGGGACAGGGCATGGCTACACCTTC.

The chain joins TRBV7-2 to TRBJ2-7; 9 positions match TRBD1. Looked up from germline, CDR1 is SGHTA and CDR2 is FQGNSA. The CDR3 spans 18 residues. V trimming: 0 bases; J trimming: 6 bases; junction bases outside the gene matches: 15. For the CDR3, the DNA is TGTGCCAGCAGCTTAGCAACGCTGGCCACAGGGGGCCTCTCCGAGCAGTACTTC. This gives the protein CASSLATLATGGLSEQYF. The variable domain in full, with the rest retrieved from reference TRBV7-2 and TRBJ2-7, is GAGVSQSPSNKVTEKGKDVELRCDPISGHTALYWYRQSLGQGLEFLIYFQGNSAPDKSGLPSDRFSAERTGGSVSTLTIQRTQQEDSAVYLCASSLATLATGGLSEQYFGPGTRLTVT.

V is TRBV9 and J is TRBJ2-3; D gene unclear. Germline V gene data show CDR1 as SGDLS and CDR2 as YYNGEE. Trimming cost V 3 bases and J 1 base, with 12 bases left between them. The CDR3 spans 15 residues. This CDR3 is CASSENTLGTDTQYF. DNA of the CDR3: TGTGCCAGCAGCGAAAACACGTTGGGCACAGATACGCAGTATTTT.

The gene calls are TRBV5-4 and TRBJ2-7; D remains unclear. Germline-derived CDR1 and CDR2 are SGHNT and YYREEE (reference sequence). CDR3 length: 14 residues. Trimming took 0 bases from V and 0 from J, leaving 7 bases between them. As DNA, the CDR3 is TGTGCCAGCAGCTTGGGCTGGGCCTCCTACGAGCAGTACTTC. Protein: CASSLGWASYEQYF.

V is TRBV27 and J is TRBJ1-1; D not resolved. V gave up 3 bases and J gave up 1 base, with 6 bases separating them. CDR1 MNHEY and CDR2 SMNVEV come from the germline V gene (reference sequence). The CDR3 runs 13 residues. As DNA, the CDR3 is TGTGCCAGCAGTTTTCGAGCGAACACTGAAGCTTTCTTT. Translated: CASSFRANTEAFF.

This clone was counted only a few times. The chain has TRBV29-1 and TRBJ1-1; D unclear. Trimming cost V 4 bases and J 5 bases, with 11 bases left between them. The CDR3 extends over 12 amino acids. Germline V gene data show CDR1 as SQVTM and CDR2 as ANQGSEA. This CDR3 reads CSVVGERTEAFF. CDR3 coding DNA: TGCAGCGTTGTGGGTGAGAGGACTGAAGCTTTCTTT.

This clone was seen a handful of times. The chain employs TRBV29-1 and TRBJ1-1, with TRBD1 identical over 8 bases. The V gene end was trimmed by 7 bases and the J gene end by 4 bases; junction bases not matched to a gene: 8. Germline CDR1 and CDR2: SQVTM and ANQGSEA. The CDR3 has 13 amino acids. CDR3 coding DNA: TGCAGCGGGAACGACAGGGGAGGCACTGAAGCTTTCTTT. Encoded protein: CSGNDRGGTEAFF. The full variable domain, in which reference TRBV29-1 and TRBJ1-1 provide the parts outside the CDR3, is SAVISQKPSRDICQRGTSLTIQCQVDSQVTMMFWYRQQPGQSLTLIATANQGSEATYESGFVIDKFPISRPNLTFSTLTVSNMSPEDSSIYLCSGNDRGGTEAFFGQGTRLTVV.

The V and J genes are TRBV11-3 and TRBJ2-1; TRBD1 agrees at 9 bases. In germline, CDR1 is SGHNT, CDR2 YENEEA. The junction had 12 bases not matched to a gene; V was cut back by 5 bases and J by 10 bases. The CDR3 is 15 amino acids. The CDR3 sequence: CASSTGTGRGIEQFF. The CDR3 bases are TGTGCCAGCAGCACCGGGACAGGGCGAGGAATAGAGCAGTTCTTC.

The chain recombines TRBV5-6 with TRBJ2-7; 8 nucleotides match TRBD1. This CDR3 is built from 14 residues. CDR1 is SGHDT and CDR2 is YYEEEE in the germline V gene. V lost 4 bases to trimming and J lost 3 bases; unmatched junction nucleotides: 6. Here the CDR3 DNA reads TGTGCCAGCAGCAGGACAGGGAGAAACTACGAGCAGTACTTC. It codes for CASSRTGRNYEQYF.

This clone was observed once. This chain links TRBV15 with TRBJ2-7; 8 bases agree with TRBD1. V shed 5 bases and J 3 bases; nucleotides not matched to a gene: 9. This CDR3 has 15 amino acids. Germline CDR1 and CDR2: LNHNV and YYDKDF (reference sequence). The chain's CDR3 is CATSRGQGIRYEQYF. CDR3 DNA sequence: TGTGCCACCAGCCGCGGACAGGGCATTCGCTACGAGCAGTACTTC.

V gene TRBV10-3 combines with J gene TRBJ2-7; 11 nucleotides match TRBD1. CDR1 ENHRY and CDR2 SYGVKD come from the germline V gene. Trimming removed 6 bases from V and 4 bases from J; junction bases left unmatched: 5. The CDR3 has 14 residues. The CDR3 region has the DNA TGTGCCATCAGCACCGGGACAGGGGGGTACGAGCAGTACTTC. Residues: CAISTGTGGYEQYF.

The gene calls are TRBV9 and TRBJ2-7; possibly TRBD2 for D (5 bases). The CDR3 covers 15 residues. The V end was cut by 0 bases, the J end by 7 bases, with 17 bases between. From germline, CDR1 is SGDLS and CDR2 YYNGEE. The CDR3 DNA reads as TGTGCCAGCAGCGTAGTGGGGTCTCCAACGGGAGAGCAGTACTTC. Amino acid sequence: CASSVVGSPTGEQYF.

The chain links TRBV6-1 to TRBJ2-5; no firm D call. V lost 7 bases and J lost 2, with 14 bases in between. From germline, CDR1 is MNHNS and CDR2 SASEGT. CDR3 size: 14 residues. CDR3 in DNA: TGTGCCAGCATAGGCAGGAATGGACAAGAGACCCAGTACTTC. It yields the protein CASIGRNGQETQYF.

The chain couples TRBV30 to TRBJ1-5, with a possible D match to TRBD1 (5 bases). Germline V CDR1 and CDR2: GTSNPN, SVGIG (reference sequence). The CDR3 runs to 19 residues. V was trimmed by 0 bases and J by 1 base, leaving 22 bases between them. The CDR3 sequence: CAWSVRVGVTGGSNQPQHF. The CDR3 DNA reads as TGTGCCTGGAGTGTACGGGTAGGGGTCACCGGTGGGAGCAATCAGCCCCAGCATTTT.

V usage is TRBV5-1 and J usage is TRBJ1-1, with D hard to call. Per the germline V gene, CDR1 is SGHRS and CDR2 is YFSETQ. There are 15 residues in the CDR3. Between the trimmed V and J ends, which lost 4 bases and 4 bases, there was a span of 17 bases. CDR3 coding DNA: TGCGCCAGCAGCCCCACCCCCGGGATTCTCACTGAAGCTTTCTTT. As protein: CASSPTPGILTEAFF. Combining the CDR3 with reference TRBV5-1 and TRBJ1-1 gives the whole variable domain KAGVTQTPRYLIKTRGQQVTLSCSPISGHRSVSWYQQTPGQGLQFLFEYFSETQRNKGNFPGRFSGRQFSNSRSEMNVSTLELGDSALYLCASSPTPGILTEAFFGQGTRLTVV.

The chain couples TRBV5-1 to TRBJ1-1, with D perhaps TRBD1 (5 bases). This CDR3 has 15 residues. V was clipped by 0 bases and J by 4 bases, with 13 bases between them. Per the germline V gene, CDR1 is SGHRS and CDR2 is YFSETQ. In nucleotides, the CDR3 is TGCGCCAGCAGCTTGGAGGGGCCCTCCAGCACTGAAGCTTTCTTT. Protein: CASSLEGPSSTEAFF.

This chain uses TRBV19 with TRBJ2-1; D gene uncertain. CDR3 size: 14 residues. V was clipped by 8 bases and J by 0 bases, with 11 bases between them. CDR1 and CDR2 from the germline V gene are LNHDA and SQIVND (reference sequence). The CDR3 DNA sequence: TGTGCCAGTTGCCTAGATAGCTCCTACAATGAGCAGTTCTTC. Translating gives CASCLDSSYNEQFF.

This clone showed up just a few times. This chain connects TRBV28 to TRBJ2-5; the match to TRBD2 covers 7 bases. Germline V lookup: CDR1 MDHEN, CDR2 SYDVKM. V shed 7 bases, J shed 11 bases, and the junction held 16 bases outside the gene matches. The CDR3 runs to 14 residues. This CDR3 is CASNKGGPSGEQYF. The CDR3 DNA follows: TGTGCCAGCAATAAGGGAGGGCCCTCGGGGGAGCAGTACTTC.